One sample yielded the 16 T cell receptor beta chains listed below, sequenced in a study of T cell repertoires in cytomegalovirus infection. TCRdb recomputed calls from the reads with MiXCR, one row per CDR3 protein. The sample records 700,000 to 900,000 distinct CDR3 sequences, approximately 32% being singletons. The antigens of these receptors remain unknown. Sequencing used cultured CD8+ T cells from PBMCs, obtained from culture after CMV antigen stimulation. These receptors were taken from a human donor in good health (CMV status not recorded). Some clones in this sample may be carry-over from other donors' samples.

The genes are TRBV5-1 and TRBJ2-7; 13 bases agree with TRBD2. The germline V gene encodes CDR1 SGHRS and CDR2 YFSETQ. CDR3 length equals 18 residues. V lost 4 bases, J lost 0 bases, and 10 bases stayed unmatched. The CDR3 DNA follows: TGCGCCAGCAGCGCATTGACTAGCGGGGGGCCATCCTCCTACGAGCAGTACTTC. It codes for CASSALTSGGPSSYEQYF.

The chain carries TRBV12-3 or TRBV12-4 and TRBJ2-1; 8 bases align to TRBD2. After removal of 2 bases from V and 10 bases from J, the junction contained 7 bases not matched to a gene. CDR3 length: 14 amino acids. This chain's CDR3 is CASSLKISGAEQFF. The CDR3 DNA is TGTGCCAGCAGTTTAAAGATTAGCGGGGCCGAGCAGTTCTTC.

J is TRBJ1-6 and V is TRBV25-1; tentatively, D is TRBD1 (5 bases). CDR3 size: 15 residues. Germline CDR1 and CDR2: MGHDK and SYGVNS. The germline V and J ends were trimmed by 2 bases and 7 bases, with 12 bases remaining between them. The CDR3 spells CASSEGIGVNSPLHF. The CDR3 nucleotides are TGTGCCAGCAGTGAAGGAATAGGGGTCAATTCACCCCTCCACTTT.

This clonotype was seen a few times. This chain joins TRBV10-3 and TRBJ2-3; 16 nucleotides match TRBD2. The trim removed 6 bases at V and 3 bases at J, leaving 12 bases unmatched. The germline gives CDR1 ENHRY, CDR2 SYGVKD. This CDR3 region has 19 residues. In DNA form, the CDR3 reads TGTGCCATCAGGCTGGGACTAGCGGGGGGGCCGGGAAGAACAGATACGCAGTATTTT. This sequence encodes CAIRLGLAGGPGRTDTQYF.

The chain links TRBV12-5 to TRBJ2-1; D is uncertain. The V gene's germline CDR1 is LGHNT and CDR2 FRNRAP. V was pared by 3 bases and J by 0 bases, with 9 bases between. This CDR3 spans 15 amino acids. DNA for the CDR3: TGTGCTAGTGGTTTAAGGCGAATCTCCTACAATGAGCAGTTCTTC. This sequence encodes CASGLRRISYNEQFF.

V is TRBV5-1 and J is TRBJ1-1; D may be TRBD1 (5 bases). This CDR3 contains 15 residues. Per the germline V gene, CDR1 is SGHRS and CDR2 is YFSETQ. Trimming pared 0 bases from V and 11 bases from J, leaving 20 bases between. For the CDR3, the DNA is TGCGCCAGCAGCTTGGCAGATCAACAGGCTGCCGACGCTTTCTTT. Protein: CASSLADQQAADAFF.

This clonotype has more than one count but fewer than ten. This chain uses TRBV12-3 or TRBV12-4 with TRBJ2-1; 8 bases line up with TRBD1. Unmatched junction bases numbered 16, after V lost 7 bases and J lost 5 bases. This CDR3 has 17 amino acids. The CDR3 is CASTSGQGRLENNEQFF. The DNA for the CDR3 is TGTGCCAGCACCTCAGGACAGGGACGGTTAGAAAACAATGAGCAGTTCTTC.

This clonotype was seen many times. The rearrangement joins TRBV7-8 to TRBJ2-1, with TRBD2 matching 7 bases. The V segment lost 5 bases and the J segment 2 bases; nucleotides outside the gene matches: 6. The germline CDR1 and CDR2 sequences are SGHVS and FQNEAQ. The CDR3 spans 15 residues. This CDR3 reads CASSPSSGPYNEQFF. Written as DNA, the CDR3 is TGTGCCAGCAGCCCATCTAGCGGCCCCTACAATGAGCAGTTCTTC.

The chain combines TRBV27 with TRBJ2-1; 7 bases agree with TRBD1. The CDR3 totals 13 residues. J lost 5 bases, V lost 8 bases, and 6 bases had no gene match. CDR1 is MNHEY and CDR2 is SMNVEV in the germline V gene (reference sequence). The CDR3 region is CASGQGVNNEQFF. The CDR3 DNA is TGTGCCAGCGGGCAGGGGGTAAACAATGAGCAGTTCTTC.

This clonotype has at least ten counts. The chain joins TRBV7-2 to TRBJ1-2; maybe TRBD1 (5 bases). Germline V gives CDR1 SGHTA, CDR2 FQGNSA. V was cut by 1 base and J by 5 bases, with 20 bases left in between. The CDR3 loop spans 17 amino acids. The CDR3: CASSLVGAEDYGYGYTF. The CDR3 nucleotides read TGTGCCAGCAGCTTAGTAGGGGCGGAGGACTATGGTTATGGCTACACCTTC.

The rearrangement joins TRBV27 to TRBJ2-7, with D unresolved. Germline CDR1 MNHEY, CDR2 SMNVEV (reference sequence). The V and J ends lost 5 bases and 3 bases respectively, with 17 bases between them. This CDR3 region has 15 residues. In DNA form, the CDR3 reads TGTGCCAGCAGTCCATCTAGGGTTCCCTTCTACGAGCAGTACTTC. Encoded protein: CASSPSRVPFYEQYF.

This chain links TRBV27 with TRBJ2-1; TRBD2 matches at 11 bases. This CDR3 comprises 15 residues. From germline, CDR1 is MNHEY and CDR2 SMNVEV (reference sequence). The J segment lost 6 bases and the V segment lost 4 bases, leaving 5 bases of the junction unmatched. The CDR3 DNA follows: TGTGCCAGCAGTTCCGGTAGCGGGGGGGTCAATGAGCAGTTCTTC. Translated, it gives CASSSGSGGVNEQFF.

The table lists this clonotype with a few counts. This rearrangement joins TRBV7-2 to TRBJ2-3, with D hard to call. The CDR3 runs 22 residues. V lost 6 bases and J lost 0, with 34 bases in between. Germline V lookup: CDR1 SGHTA, CDR2 FQGNSA. CDR3 amino acids: CASSSRSRIIPSVRKSTDTQYF. For the CDR3, the DNA is TGTGCCAGCAGTTCCCGGAGCAGGATTATTCCCTCAGTCCGAAAAAGCACAGATACGCAGTATTTT. The whole variable domain, filled in from reference TRBV7-2 and TRBJ2-3, reads GAGVSQSPSNKVTEKGKDVELRCDPISGHTALYWYRQSLGQGLEFLIYFQGNSAPDKSGLPSDRFSAERTGGSVSTLTIQRTQQEDSAVYLCASSSRSRIIPSVRKSTDTQYFGPGTRLTVL.

The rearrangement joins TRBV6-6 to TRBJ1-2; unclear D gene. The germline V gene encodes CDR1 MNHNY and CDR2 SVGAGI (reference sequence). The CDR3 sequence is 16 residues long. V was clipped by 2 bases and J by 5 bases, with 18 bases between them. The CDR3 DNA reads as TGTGCCAGCAGTTACGGCCTTGGGAGTCCAGTGTATGGCTACACCTTC. Amino acids: CASSYGLGSPVYGYTF.

Concerning this clonotype: The junction and the germline gene differ at one end; a read error may be behind it. This chain uses TRBV6-9 with TRBJ2-5; maybe TRBD1 (5 bases). Per germline, CDR1 MNHGY and CDR2 SVAAGI. This CDR3 region has 11 residues. CDR3: CASSLGLSSFF. The CDR3 DNA reads TGTGCCAGCAGTTTGGGGCTTAGTAGCTTCTTC.

The rearrangement joins TRBV6-1 to TRBJ2-3, with D uncertain. Germline V gene data show CDR1 as MNHNS and CDR2 as SASEGT. The ends were cut back, 9 bases at V and 2 bases at J, with 9 bases in the middle. The CDR3 is 12 residues long. The CDR3 DNA is TGTGCCAGTTGGGCAGACACAGATACGCAGTATTTT. Translating it yields CASWADTDTQYF.